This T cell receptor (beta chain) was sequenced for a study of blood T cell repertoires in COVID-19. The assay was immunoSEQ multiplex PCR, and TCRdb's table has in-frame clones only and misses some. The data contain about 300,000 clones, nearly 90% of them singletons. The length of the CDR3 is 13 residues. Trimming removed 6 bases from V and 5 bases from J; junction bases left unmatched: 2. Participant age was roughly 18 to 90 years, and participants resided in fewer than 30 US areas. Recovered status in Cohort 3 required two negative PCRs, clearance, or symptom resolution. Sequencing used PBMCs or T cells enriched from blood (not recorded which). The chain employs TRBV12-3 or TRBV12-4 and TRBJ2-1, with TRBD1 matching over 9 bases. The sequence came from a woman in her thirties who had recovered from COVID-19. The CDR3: CASSRDRDNEQFF. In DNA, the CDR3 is TGTGCCAGCAGCCGGGACAGGGACAATGAGCAGTTCTTC.